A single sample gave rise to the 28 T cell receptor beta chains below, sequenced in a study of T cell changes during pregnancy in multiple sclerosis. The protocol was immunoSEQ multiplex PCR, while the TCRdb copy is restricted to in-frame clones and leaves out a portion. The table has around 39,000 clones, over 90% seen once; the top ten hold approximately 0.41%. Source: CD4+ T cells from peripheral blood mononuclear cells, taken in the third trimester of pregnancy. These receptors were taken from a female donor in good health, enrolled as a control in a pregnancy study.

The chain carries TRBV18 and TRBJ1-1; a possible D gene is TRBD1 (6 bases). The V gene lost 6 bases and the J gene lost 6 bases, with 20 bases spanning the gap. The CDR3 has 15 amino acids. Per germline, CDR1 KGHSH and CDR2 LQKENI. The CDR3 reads CASSHRVVSSSEAFF. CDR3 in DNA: TGTGCCAGCTCCCACAGGGTAGTGTCGAGCTCTGAAGCTTTCTTT.

CDR3 sequence: CSGSLAGGHTDTQYF. The DNA of the CDR3 is TGCAGCGGATCCTTAGCGGGGGGTCACACAGATACGCAGTATTTT. The chain is built from TRBV29-1 and TRBJ2-3; 10 bases align to TRBD2. V was clipped by 7 bases and J by 2 bases; unmatched bases: 9. CDR3 length: 15 amino acids. Germline values: CDR1 SQVTM, CDR2 ANQGSEA.

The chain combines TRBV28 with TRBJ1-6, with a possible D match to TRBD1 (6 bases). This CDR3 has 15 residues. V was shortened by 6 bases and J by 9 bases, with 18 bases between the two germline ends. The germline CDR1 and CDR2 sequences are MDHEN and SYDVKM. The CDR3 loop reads CASSLLQAQGSPLHF. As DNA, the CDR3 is TGTGCCAGCAGCCTTCTACAAGCACAGGGTTCACCCCTCCACTTT.

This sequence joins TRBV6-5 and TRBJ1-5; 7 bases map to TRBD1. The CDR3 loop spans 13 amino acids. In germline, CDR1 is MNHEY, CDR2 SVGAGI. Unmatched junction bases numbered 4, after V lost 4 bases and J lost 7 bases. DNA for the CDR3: TGTGCCAGCAGTTTACAGGGGACCCAGCCCCAGCATTTT. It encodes CASSLQGTQPQHF.

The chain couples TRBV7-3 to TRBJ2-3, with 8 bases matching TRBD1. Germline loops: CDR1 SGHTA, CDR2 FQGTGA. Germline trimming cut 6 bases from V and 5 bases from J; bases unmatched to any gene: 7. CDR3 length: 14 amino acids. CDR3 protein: CASSYDRGGDTQYF. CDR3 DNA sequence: TGTGCCAGCAGTTATGACAGGGGTGGAGATACGCAGTATTTT. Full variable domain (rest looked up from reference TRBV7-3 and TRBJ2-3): GAGVSQTPSNKVTEKGKYVELRCDPISGHTALYWYRQSLGQGPEFLIYFQGTGAADDSGLPNDRFFAVRPEGSVSTLKIQRTERGDSAVYLCASSYDRGGDTQYFGPGTRLTVL.

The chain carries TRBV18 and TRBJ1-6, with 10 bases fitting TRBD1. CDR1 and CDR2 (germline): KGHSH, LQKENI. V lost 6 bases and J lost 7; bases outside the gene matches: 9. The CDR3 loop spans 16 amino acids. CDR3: CASSPGTGDTNSPLHF. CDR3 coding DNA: TGTGCCAGCTCCCCCGGGACAGGGGATACGAATTCACCCCTCCACTTT.

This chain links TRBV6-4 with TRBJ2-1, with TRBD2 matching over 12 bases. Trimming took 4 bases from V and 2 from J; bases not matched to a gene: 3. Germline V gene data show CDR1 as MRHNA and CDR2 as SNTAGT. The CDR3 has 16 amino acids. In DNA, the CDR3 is TGTGCCAGCAGTGGATCTAGCGGGGGGGCCTACAATGAGCAGTTCTTC. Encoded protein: CASSGSSGGAYNEQFF.

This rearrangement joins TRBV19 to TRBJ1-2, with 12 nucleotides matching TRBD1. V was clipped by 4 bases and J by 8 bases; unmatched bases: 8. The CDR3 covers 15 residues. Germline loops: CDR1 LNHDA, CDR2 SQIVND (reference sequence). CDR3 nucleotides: TGTGCCAGTAGTACCCGGGGACAGGGGGCGTGGGGCTACACCTTC. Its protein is CASSTRGQGAWGYTF.

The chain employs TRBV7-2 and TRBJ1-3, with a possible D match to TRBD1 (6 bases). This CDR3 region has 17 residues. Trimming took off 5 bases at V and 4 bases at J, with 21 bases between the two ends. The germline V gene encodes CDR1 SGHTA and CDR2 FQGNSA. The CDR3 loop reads CASSPGPSRGGGNTIYF. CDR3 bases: TGTGCCAGCAGCCCCGGGCCCTCCAGGGGCGGGGGAAACACCATATATTTT. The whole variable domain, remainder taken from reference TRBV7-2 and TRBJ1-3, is GAGVSQSPSNKVTEKGKDVELRCDPISGHTALYWYRQSLGQGLEFLIYFQGNSAPDKSGLPSDRFSAERTGGSVSTLTIQRTQQEDSAVYLCASSPGPSRGGGNTIYFGEGSWLTVV.

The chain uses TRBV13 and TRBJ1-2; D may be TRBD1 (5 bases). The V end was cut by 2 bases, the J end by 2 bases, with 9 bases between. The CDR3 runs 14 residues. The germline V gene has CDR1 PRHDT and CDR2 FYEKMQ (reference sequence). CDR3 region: CASSLSGRNYGYTF. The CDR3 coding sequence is TGTGCCAGCAGCTTATCAGGGCGAAACTATGGCTACACCTTC.

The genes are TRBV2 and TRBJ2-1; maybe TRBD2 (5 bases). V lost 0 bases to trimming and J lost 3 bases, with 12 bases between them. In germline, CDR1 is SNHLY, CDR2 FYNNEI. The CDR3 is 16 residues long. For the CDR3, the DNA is TGTGCCAGCAGTGAAGCCCATACAAGCGGCTACAATGAGCAGTTCTTC. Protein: CASSEAHTSGYNEQFF.

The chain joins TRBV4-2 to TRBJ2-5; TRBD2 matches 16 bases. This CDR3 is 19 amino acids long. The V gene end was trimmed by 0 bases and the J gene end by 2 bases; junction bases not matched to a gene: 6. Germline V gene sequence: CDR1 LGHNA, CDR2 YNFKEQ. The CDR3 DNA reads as TGTGCCAGCAGCCAAGAGGGGACTAGCGGGGGGGCCAAGCAAGAGACCCAGTACTTC. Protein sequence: CASSQEGTSGGAKQETQYF.

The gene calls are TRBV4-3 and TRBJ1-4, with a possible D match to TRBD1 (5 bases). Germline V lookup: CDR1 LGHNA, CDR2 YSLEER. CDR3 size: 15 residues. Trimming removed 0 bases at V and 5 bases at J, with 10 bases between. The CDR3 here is CASSQDAGKNEKLFF. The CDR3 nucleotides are TGCGCCAGCAGCCAAGATGCAGGGAAGAATGAAAAACTGTTTTTT.

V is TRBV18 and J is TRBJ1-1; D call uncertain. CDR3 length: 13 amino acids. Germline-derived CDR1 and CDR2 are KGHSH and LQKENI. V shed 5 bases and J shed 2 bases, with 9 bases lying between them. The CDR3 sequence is CASSLEGNTEAFF. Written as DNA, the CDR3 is TGTGCCAGCTCATTAGAGGGAAACACTGAAGCTTTCTTT.

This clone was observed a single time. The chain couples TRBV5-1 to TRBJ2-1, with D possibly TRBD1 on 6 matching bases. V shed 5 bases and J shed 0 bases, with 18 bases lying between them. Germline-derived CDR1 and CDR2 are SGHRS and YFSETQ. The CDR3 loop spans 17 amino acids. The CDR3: CASRLRGGPSSYNEQFF. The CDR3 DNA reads TGCGCCAGCAGATTAAGAGGGGGTCCTAGCTCCTACAATGAGCAGTTCTTC. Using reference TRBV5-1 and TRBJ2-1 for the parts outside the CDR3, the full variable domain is KAGVTQTPRYLIKTRGQQVTLSCSPISGHRSVSWYQQTPGQGLQFLFEYFSETQRNKGNFPGRFSGRQFSNSRSEMNVSTLELGDSALYLCASRLRGGPSSYNEQFFGPGTRLTVL.

CDR3 loop: CASSQSGQGARDTQYF. The CDR3 DNA reads TGCGCCAGCAGCCAATCTGGACAGGGGGCGCGGGATACGCAGTATTTT. The rearrangement links TRBV4-3 to TRBJ2-3, with 11 bases that match TRBD1. CDR1 is LGHNA, CDR2 YSLEER, per germline. This CDR3 region has 16 residues. V was pared by 2 bases and J by 6 bases, with 7 bases of the junction left unmatched.

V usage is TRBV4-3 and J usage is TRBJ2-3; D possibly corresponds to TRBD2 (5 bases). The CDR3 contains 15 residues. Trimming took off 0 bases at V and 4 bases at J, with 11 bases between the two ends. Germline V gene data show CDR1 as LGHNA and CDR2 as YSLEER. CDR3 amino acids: CASSQDRASPDTQYF. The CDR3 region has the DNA TGCGCCAGCAGCCAAGATAGGGCTAGCCCAGATACGCAGTATTTT.

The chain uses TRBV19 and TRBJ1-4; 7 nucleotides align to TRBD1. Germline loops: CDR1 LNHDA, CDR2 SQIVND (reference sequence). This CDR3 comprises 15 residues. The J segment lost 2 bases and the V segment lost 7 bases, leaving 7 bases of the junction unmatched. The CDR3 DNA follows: TGTGCCAGTACCTTCACAGGGGCCACTAATGAAAAACTGTTTTTT. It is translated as CASTFTGATNEKLFF.

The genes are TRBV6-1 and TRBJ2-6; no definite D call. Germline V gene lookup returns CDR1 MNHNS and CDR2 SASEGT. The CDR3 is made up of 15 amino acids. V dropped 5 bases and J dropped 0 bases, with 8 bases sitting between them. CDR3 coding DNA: TGTGCCAGCAGTCCTGACTTCTCTGGGGCCAACGTCCTGACTTTC. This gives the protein CASSPDFSGANVLTF.

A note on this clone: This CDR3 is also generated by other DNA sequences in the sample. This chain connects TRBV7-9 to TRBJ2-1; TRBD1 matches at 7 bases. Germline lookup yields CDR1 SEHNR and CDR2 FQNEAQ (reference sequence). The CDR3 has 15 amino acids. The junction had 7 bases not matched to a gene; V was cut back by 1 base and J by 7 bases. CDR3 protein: CASSLVGRGSNEQFF. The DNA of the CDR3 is TGTGCCAGCAGCTTAGTCGGCAGGGGGTCGAATGAGCAGTTCTTC.

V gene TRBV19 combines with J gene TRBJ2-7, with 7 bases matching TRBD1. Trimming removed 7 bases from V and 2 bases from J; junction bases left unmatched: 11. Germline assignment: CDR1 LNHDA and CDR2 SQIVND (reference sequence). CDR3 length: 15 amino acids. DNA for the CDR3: TGTGCCAGTATGACAACAGGGACAGCGACCTACGAGCAGTACTTC. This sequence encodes CASMTTGTATYEQYF.

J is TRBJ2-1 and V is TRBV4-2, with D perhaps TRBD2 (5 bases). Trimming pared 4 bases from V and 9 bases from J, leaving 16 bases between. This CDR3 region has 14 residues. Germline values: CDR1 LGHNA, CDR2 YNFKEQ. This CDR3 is CASSRELRVGEQFF. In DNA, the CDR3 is TGTGCCAGCAGCCGGGAATTGAGGGTAGGTGAGCAGTTCTTC.

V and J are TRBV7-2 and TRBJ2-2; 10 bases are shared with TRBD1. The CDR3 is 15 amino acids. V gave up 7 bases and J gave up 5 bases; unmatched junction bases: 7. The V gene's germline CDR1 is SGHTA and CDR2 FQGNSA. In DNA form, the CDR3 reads TGTGCCAGCAAGTCCGGGACAGGGGTAACCGGGGAGCTGTTTTTT. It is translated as CASKSGTGVTGELFF.

Here the CDR3 reads CASSTGQGNEKLFF. CDR3 nucleotides: TGTGCCAGCAGCACCGGACAGGGAAATGAAAAACTGTTTTTT. The chain joins TRBV11-2 to TRBJ1-4, with 8 bases aligning to TRBD1. V shed 5 bases and J 5 bases; nucleotides not matched to a gene: 4. This CDR3 region has 14 residues. Germline CDR1 reads SGHAT; CDR2 reads FQNNGV.

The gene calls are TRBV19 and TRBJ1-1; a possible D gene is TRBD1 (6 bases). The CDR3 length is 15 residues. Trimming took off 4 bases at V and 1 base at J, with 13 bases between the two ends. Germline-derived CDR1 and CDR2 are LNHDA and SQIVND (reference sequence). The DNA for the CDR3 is TGTGCCAGTAGTAAAAACAGGGCGGGGAACACTGAAGCTTTCTTT. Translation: CASSKNRAGNTEAFF.

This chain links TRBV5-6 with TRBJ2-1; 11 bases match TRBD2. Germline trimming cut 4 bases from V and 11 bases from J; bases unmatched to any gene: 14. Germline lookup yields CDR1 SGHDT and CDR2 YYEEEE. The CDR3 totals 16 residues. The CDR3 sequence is CASSTGVLAGGRKQFF. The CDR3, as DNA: TGTGCCAGCAGCACCGGTGTTCTAGCGGGGGGCAGGAAGCAGTTCTTC.

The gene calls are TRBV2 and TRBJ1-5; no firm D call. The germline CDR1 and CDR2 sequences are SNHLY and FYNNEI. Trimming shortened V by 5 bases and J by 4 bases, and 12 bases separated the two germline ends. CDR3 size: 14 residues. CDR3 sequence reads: CASSLDKINQPQHF. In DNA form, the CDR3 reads TGTGCCAGCAGTCTCGACAAGATTAATCAGCCCCAGCATTTT.

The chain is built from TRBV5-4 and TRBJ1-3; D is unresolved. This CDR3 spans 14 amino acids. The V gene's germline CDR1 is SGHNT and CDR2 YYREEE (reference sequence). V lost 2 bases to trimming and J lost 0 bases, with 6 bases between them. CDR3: CASSFTGSGNTIYF. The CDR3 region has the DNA TGTGCCAGCAGCTTTACCGGCTCTGGAAACACCATATATTTT.